The entry below describes one T cell receptor (beta chain). Its specificity is unknown. These data originate in a study of cytomegalovirus exposure and HLA in healthy donors. Broader study findings: Across donors, most TCRs were seen rarely, yet some public ones were widespread. Later analysis showed TCR association rates varying by HLA locus, highest for DRB1 and lowest for HLA-C. Serostatus for CMV was the only available immune exposure information.

With 60 Vbeta and 13 Jbeta primers, the PCR was carried out. Only in-frame clones appear in the TCRdb table, and some are missing; sequencing was by immunoSEQ multiplex PCR. The data hold 150,000 or so clones, with around 68% observed a single time. This TCR came from a man in his thirties or forties in good health and CMV-seronegative. Sequenced: PBMCs.

The CDR3 protein is CASSQSLAGAYNEQFF. The CDR3 region has the DNA TGCGCCAGCAGCCAGTCTCTAGCGGGGGCCTACAATGAGCAGTTCTTC. The chain couples TRBV4-3 to TRBJ2-1; 10 nucleotides match TRBD2. CDR1 and CDR2 (germline): LGHNA, YSLEER. Trimming took 3 bases from V and 2 from J; bases not matched to a gene: 4. The CDR3 is made up of 16 amino acids.